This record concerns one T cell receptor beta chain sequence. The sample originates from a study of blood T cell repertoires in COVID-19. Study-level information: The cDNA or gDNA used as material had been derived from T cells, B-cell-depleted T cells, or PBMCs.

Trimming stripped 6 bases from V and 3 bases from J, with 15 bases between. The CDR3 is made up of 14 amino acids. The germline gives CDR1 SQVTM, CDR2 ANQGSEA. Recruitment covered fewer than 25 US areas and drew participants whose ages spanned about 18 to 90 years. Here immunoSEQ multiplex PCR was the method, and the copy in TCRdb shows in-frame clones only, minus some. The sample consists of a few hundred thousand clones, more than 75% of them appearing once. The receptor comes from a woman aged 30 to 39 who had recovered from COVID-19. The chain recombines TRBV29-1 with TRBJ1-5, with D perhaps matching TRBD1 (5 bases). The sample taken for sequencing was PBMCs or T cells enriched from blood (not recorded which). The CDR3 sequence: CSVGDSGPNQPQHF. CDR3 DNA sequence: TGCAGCGTGGGGGACTCTGGGCCCAATCAGCCCCAGCATTTT.